The entry that follows covers one TCR beta chain sequence. This CDR3 contains 15 residues. The data were taken from a study of blood T cell repertoires in COVID-19. The table came from immunoSEQ multiplex PCR; TCRdb's copy has only in-frame clones and leaves some out. Among 200,000 to 300,000 clones, about 79% were seen once, and the ten largest hold about 9.5%. This chain joins TRBV21-1 and TRBJ2-3; the table's D call TRBD1 went unverified against the DNA. TRBV21-1 is recorded as a pseudogene. The specimen was peripheral blood. This sequence originates from a woman aged 80 or over with acute or convalescent COVID-19. CDR3 in amino acids: CASSKGDRGGDTQYF. CDR3 coding DNA: TGTGCCAGCAGCAAGGGGGACAGGGGAGGCGATACGCAGTATTTT.